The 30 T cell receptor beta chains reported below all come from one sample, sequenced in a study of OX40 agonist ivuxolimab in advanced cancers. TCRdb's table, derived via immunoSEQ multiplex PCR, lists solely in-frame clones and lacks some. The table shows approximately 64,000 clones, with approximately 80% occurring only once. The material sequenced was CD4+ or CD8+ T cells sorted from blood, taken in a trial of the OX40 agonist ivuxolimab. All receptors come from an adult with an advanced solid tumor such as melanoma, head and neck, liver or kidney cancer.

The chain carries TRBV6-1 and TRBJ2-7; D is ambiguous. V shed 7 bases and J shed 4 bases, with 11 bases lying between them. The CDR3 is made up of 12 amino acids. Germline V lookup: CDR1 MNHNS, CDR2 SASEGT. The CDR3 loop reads CASILSLYEQYF. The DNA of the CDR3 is TGTGCCAGCATTTTGTCCCTTTACGAGCAGTACTTC.

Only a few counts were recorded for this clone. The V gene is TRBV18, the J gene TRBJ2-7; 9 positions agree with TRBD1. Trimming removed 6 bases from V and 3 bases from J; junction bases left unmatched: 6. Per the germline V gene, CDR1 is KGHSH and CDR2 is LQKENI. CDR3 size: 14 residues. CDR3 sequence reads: CASSRDRVHYEQYF. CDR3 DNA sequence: TGTGCCAGCTCTCGGGACAGGGTTCACTACGAGCAGTACTTC.

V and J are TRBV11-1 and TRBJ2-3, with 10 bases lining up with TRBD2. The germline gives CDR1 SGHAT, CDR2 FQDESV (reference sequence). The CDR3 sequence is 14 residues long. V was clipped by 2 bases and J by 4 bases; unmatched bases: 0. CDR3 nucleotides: TGTGCCAGCAGCTTAAGCGGGAGGGCAGATACGCAGTATTTT. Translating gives CASSLSGRADTQYF.

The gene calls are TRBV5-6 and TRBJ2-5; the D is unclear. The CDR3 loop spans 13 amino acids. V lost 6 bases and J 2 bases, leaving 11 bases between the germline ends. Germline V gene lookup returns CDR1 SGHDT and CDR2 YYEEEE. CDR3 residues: CASTLPPQETQYF. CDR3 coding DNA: TGTGCCAGCACCCTCCCCCCTCAAGAGACCCAGTACTTC. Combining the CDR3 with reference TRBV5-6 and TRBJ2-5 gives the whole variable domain DAGVTQSPTHLIKTRGQQVTLRCSPKSGHDTVSWYQQALGQGPQFIFQYYEEEERQRGNFPDRFSGHQFPNYSSELNVNALLLGDSALYLCASTLPPQETQYFGPGTRLLVL.

In nucleotides, the CDR3 is TGTGCCAGCAGCTCCTTCGTTGGAAACACCATATATTTT. Its translation: CASSSFVGNTIYF. The J gene is TRBJ1-3, the V gene TRBV7-8; D call uncertain. The V gene's germline CDR1 is SGHVS and CDR2 FQNEAQ. V lost 4 bases and J lost 3, with 7 bases in between. The CDR3 totals 13 residues. Supplemented by reference TRBV7-8 and TRBJ1-3, the full variable domain reads GAGVSQSPRYKVAKRGQDVALRCDPISGHVSLFWYQQALGQGPEFLTYFQNEAQLDKSGLPSDRFFAERPEGSVSTLKIQRTQQEDSAVYLCASSSFVGNTIYFGEGSWLTVV.

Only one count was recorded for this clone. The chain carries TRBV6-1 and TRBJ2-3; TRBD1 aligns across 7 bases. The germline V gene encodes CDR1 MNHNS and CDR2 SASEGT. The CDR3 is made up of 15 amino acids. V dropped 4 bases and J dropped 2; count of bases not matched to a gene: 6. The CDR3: CASSAGQALTDTQYF. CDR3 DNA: TGTGCCAGCAGTGCTGGACAGGCCCTCACAGATACGCAGTATTTT.

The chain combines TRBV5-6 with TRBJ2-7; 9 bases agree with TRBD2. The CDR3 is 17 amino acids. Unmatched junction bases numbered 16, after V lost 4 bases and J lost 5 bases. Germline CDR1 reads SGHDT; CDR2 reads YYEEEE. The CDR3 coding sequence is TGTGCCAGCAGCCGCGAAGTTAGCGGGAGAGGAAGGCACGAGCAGTACTTC. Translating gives CASSREVSGRGRHEQYF.

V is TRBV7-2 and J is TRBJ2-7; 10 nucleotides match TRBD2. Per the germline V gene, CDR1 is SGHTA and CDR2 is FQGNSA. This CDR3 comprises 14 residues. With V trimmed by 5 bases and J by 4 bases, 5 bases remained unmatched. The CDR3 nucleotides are TGTGCCAGCAGCGTGAGCGGGGGGGGTTACGAGCAGTACTTC. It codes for CASSVSGGGYEQYF.

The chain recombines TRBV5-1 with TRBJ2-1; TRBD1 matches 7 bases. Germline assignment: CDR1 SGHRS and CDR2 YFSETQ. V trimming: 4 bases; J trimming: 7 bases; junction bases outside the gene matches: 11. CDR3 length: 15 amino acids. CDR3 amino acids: CASSPSTGVANEQFF. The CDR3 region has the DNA TGCGCCAGCAGCCCCTCTACAGGGGTGGCTAATGAGCAGTTCTTC.

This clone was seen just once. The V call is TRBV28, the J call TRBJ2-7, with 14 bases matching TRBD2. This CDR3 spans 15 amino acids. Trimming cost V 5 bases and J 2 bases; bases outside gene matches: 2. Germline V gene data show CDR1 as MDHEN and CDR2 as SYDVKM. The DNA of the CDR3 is TGTGCCAGCAGTACGACTAGCGGGAGGGCCTACGAGCAGTACTTC. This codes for CASSTTSGRAYEQYF.

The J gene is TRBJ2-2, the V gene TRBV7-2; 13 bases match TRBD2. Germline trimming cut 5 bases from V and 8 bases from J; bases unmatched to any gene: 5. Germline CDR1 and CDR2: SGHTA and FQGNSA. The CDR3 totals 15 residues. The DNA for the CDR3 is TGTGCCAGCAGCGCCGGACTAGCGGGAGTGGGGGAGCTGTTTTTT. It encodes CASSAGLAGVGELFF.

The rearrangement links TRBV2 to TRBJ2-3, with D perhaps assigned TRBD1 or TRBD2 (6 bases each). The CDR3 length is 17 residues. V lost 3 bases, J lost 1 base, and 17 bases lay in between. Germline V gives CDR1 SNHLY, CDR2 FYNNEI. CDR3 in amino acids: CASSDASPGAGTDTQYF. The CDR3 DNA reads TGTGCCAGCAGTGACGCTTCCCCGGGGGCCGGCACAGATACGCAGTATTTT.

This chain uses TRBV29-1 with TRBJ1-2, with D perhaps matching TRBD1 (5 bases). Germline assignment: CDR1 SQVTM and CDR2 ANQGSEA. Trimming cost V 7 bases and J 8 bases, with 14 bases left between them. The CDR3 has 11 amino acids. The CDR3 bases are TGCAGCGGAGGATTCAGGGACGGCTACACCTTC. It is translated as CSGGFRDGYTF.

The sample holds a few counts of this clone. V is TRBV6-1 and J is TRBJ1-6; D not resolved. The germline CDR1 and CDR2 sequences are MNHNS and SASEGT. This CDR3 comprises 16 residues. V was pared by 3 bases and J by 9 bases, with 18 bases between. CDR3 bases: TGTGCCAGCAGTGAGCGTCTCGGAGGGTCTTCTTCACCCCTCCACTTT. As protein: CASSERLGGSSSPLHF.

The CDR3 DNA reads TGTGCCAGCAGTTACAGGGGGCCTAGTCAGCCCCAGCATTTT. Translated: CASSYRGPSQPQHF. The V gene is TRBV27, the J gene TRBJ1-5; 9 bases agree with TRBD1. With 4 bases clipped from V and 6 bases from J, the junction kept 4 bases outside the gene matches. CDR1 MNHEY and CDR2 SMNVEV come from the germline V gene (reference sequence). The length of the CDR3 is 14 residues.

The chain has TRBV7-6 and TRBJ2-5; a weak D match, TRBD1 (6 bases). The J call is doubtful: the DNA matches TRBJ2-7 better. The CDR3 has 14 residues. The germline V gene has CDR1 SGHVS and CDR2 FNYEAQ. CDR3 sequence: CASSPGHNSYEQYF. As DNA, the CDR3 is TGTGCCAGCAGCCCGGGACACAATTCCTACGAGCAGTACTTC.

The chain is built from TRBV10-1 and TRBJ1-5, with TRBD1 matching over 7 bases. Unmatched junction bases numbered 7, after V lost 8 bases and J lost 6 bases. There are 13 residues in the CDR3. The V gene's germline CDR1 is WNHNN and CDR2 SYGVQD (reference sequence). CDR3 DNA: TGCGCCAGCTCCCCAGGGGGAGGTCAGCCCCAGCATTTT. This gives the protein CASSPGGGQPQHF.

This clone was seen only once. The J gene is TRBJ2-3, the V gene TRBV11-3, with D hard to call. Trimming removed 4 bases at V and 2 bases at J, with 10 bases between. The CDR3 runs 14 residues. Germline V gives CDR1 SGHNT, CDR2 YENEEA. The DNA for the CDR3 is TGTGCCAGCAGCTCTTTTAGGGACACAGATACGCAGTATTTT. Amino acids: CASSSFRDTDTQYF.

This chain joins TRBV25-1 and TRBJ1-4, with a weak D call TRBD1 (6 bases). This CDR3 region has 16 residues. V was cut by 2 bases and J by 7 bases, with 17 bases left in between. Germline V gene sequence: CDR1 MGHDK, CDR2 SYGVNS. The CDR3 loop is CASSEGVEAGAEKLFF. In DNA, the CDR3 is TGTGCCAGCAGTGAAGGGGTGGAAGCAGGGGCTGAAAAACTGTTTTTT.

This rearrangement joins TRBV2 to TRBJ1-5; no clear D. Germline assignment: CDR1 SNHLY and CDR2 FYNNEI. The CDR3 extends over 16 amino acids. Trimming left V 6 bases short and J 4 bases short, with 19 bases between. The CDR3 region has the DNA TGTGCCAGCAGCTCTTCCGGCGGGGATTGGAATCAGCCCCAGCATTTT. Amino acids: CASSSSGGDWNQPQHF.

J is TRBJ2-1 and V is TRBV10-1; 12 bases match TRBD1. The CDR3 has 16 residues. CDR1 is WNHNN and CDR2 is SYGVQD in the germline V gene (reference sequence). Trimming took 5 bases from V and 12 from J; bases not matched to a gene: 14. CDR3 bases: TGCGCCAGCAGTTACACCCGGGACAGGGGGCTTGGGGTGCAGTTCTTC. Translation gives CASSYTRDRGLGVQFF.

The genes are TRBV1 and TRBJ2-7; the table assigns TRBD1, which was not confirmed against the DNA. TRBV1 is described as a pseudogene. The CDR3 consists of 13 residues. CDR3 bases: TGCACCAGCACGACCTACAGCTCCTACGAGCAGTACTTC. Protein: CTSTTYSSYEQYF.

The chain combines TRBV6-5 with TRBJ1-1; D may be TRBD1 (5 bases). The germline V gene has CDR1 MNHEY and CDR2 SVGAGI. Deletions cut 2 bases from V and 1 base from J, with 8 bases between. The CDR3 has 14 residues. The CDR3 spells CASSYGGENTEAFF. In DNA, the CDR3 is TGTGCCAGCAGTTACGGGGGGGAGAACACTGAAGCTTTCTTT.

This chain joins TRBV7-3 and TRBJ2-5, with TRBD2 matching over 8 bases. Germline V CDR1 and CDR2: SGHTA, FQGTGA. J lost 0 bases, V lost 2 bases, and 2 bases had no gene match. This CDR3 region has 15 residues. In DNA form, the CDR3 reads TGTGCCAGCAGCTTAGCGGGGGGCCACCAAGAGACCCAGTACTTC. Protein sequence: CASSLAGGHQETQYF.

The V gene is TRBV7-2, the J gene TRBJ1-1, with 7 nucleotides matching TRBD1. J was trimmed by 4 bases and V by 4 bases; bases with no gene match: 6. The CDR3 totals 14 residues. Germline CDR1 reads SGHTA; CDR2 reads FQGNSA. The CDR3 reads CASSSNRGGTEAFF. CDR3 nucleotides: TGTGCCAGCAGCTCGAACAGGGGTGGCACTGAAGCTTTCTTT.

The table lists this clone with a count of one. The CDR3 reads CASSWGDRGLNIQYF. Written as DNA, the CDR3 is TGTGCCAGCAGCTGGGGGGACAGGGGGTTAAACATTCAGTACTTC. J is TRBJ2-4 and V is TRBV5-4; 11 nucleotides align to TRBD1. J was trimmed by 6 bases and V by 3 bases; bases with no gene match: 5. CDR3 length: 15 residues. The germline V gene encodes CDR1 SGHNT and CDR2 YYREEE (reference sequence).

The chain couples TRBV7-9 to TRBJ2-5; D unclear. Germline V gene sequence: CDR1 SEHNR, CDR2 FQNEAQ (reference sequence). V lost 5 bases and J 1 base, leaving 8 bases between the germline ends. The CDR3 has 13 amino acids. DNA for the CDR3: TGTGCCAGCAGCGAGTATATCCAAGAGACCCAGTACTTC. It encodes CASSEYIQETQYF.

This chain's CDR3 is CASSQRAWMNTEAFF. In DNA form, the CDR3 reads TGTGCCAGCAGCCAAAGGGCTTGGATGAACACTGAAGCTTTCTTT. V is TRBV14 and J is TRBJ1-1; D is ambiguous. CDR3 size: 15 residues. Germline V gene lookup returns CDR1 SGHDN and CDR2 FVKESK. V lost 2 bases to trimming and J lost 0 bases, with 10 bases between them. Full variable domain (outside the CDR3, taken from reference TRBV14 and TRBJ1-1): EAGVTQFPSHSVIEKGQTVTLRCDPISGHDNLYWYRRVMGKEIKFLLHFVKESKQDESGMPNNRFLAERTGGTYSTLKVQPAELEDSGVYFCASSQRAWMNTEAFFGQGTRLTVV.

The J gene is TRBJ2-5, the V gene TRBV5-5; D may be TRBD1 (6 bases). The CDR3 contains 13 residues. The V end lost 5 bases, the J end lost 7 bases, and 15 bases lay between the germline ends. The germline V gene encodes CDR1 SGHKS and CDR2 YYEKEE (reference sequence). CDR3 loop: CASRRLGAGTQYF. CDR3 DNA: TGTGCCAGCAGACGGTTGGGGGCTGGGACCCAGTACTTC.

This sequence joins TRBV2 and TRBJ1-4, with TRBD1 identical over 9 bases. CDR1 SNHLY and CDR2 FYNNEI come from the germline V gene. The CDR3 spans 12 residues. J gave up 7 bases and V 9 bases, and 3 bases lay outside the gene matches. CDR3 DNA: TGTGCCAGACAGGGGGCGGGTGAAAAACTGTTTTTT. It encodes CARQGAGEKLFF.